These 3 T cell receptor beta chains were all obtained from the same sample, sequenced in a study of human T cells and chemical hapten exposure. TCRdb called the RACE reads again in MiXCR, with one record for every CDR3 protein. Of 75,000 to 90,000 distinct CDR3 sequences listed, 10% to 13% were seen once; the top ten hold more than 1.1%. Noted time point: patch test 1, 2 weeks after DPC sensitization. Treatment: therapeutic diphenylcyclopropenone sensitization with weekly scalp DPC. The sequencing here drew on whole blood, taken in connection with sensitization to the hapten diphenylcyclopropenone (DPC). Receptor source: a woman between 50 and 59 years old with alopecia areata. Some clones in this sample may be carry-over from other donors' samples.

The V call is TRBV28, the J call TRBJ2-3; TRBD1 matches 7 bases. The germline V gene has CDR1 MDHEN and CDR2 SYDVKM. The CDR3 extends over 13 amino acids. After removal of 10 bases from V and 1 base from J, the junction contained 5 bases not matched to a gene. The CDR3 protein is CATDRERTDTQYF. DNA for the CDR3: TGTGCCACCGACAGGGAACGCACAGATACGCAGTATTTT. Based on the CDR3 plus reference TRBV28 and TRBJ2-3, the full variable domain is DVKVTQSSRYLVKRTGEKVFLECVQDMDHENMFWYRQDPGLGLRLIYFSYDVKMKEKGDIPEGYSVSREKKERFSLILESASTNQTSMYLCATDRERTDTQYFGPGTRLTVL.

There are a few counts of this clonotype. The gene calls are TRBV19 and TRBJ1-5; a weak D match, TRBD1 (5 bases). Trimming removed 2 bases at V and 9 bases at J, with 20 bases between. In germline, CDR1 is LNHDA, CDR2 SQIVND (reference sequence). The CDR3 contains 16 residues. The CDR3 sequence: CASSISEGLQGRPQHF. DNA for the CDR3: TGTGCCAGTAGTATATCGGAGGGGCTGCAGGGTCGGCCCCAGCATTTT.

To note about this clonotype: One end of the junction varies from germline; a read error may be responsible. The genes are TRBV29-1 and TRBJ2-6; 12 nucleotides align to TRBD1. This CDR3 region has 16 residues. CDR1 is SQVTM and CDR2 is ANQGSEA in the germline V gene. The CDR3 here is CSVAGTGGSGADVLTF. In DNA form, the CDR3 reads TGCAGCGTCGCCGGGACAGGGGGCTCTGGGGCCGACGTCCTGACTTTC.